The 3 T cell receptor beta chains below were found in one sample sequenced in a study of T-cell reconstitution after alpha-beta-depleted transplantation in children. It was with unique molecular identifiers that the TCRbeta library was prepared. TCRdb ran MiXCR on the PCR reads and lists one entry per CDR3 protein. This sample has about 500,000 distinct CDR3 sequences, with 32% found just once. Source: PBMCs from the stem cell graft donor, taken from the stem cell graft. The receptors stem from a human donor who donated a stem cell graft to a child with aplastic anemia.

The J gene is TRBJ2-1, the V gene TRBV11-2; D is possibly TRBD1 or TRBD2 (6 bases each). V was trimmed by 5 bases and J by 8 bases, leaving 28 bases between them. CDR1 and CDR2 from the germline V gene are SGHAT and FQNNGV. This CDR3 is 18 amino acids long. This chain's CDR3 is CASSPRLTTGTSSDEQFF. The CDR3, as DNA: TGTGCCAGCAGCCCTAGACTCACCACAGGGACTTCCAGCGATGAGCAGTTCTTC.

A few counts support this clonotype. The gene calls are TRBV20-1 and TRBJ2-3; a weak D match, TRBD2 (6 bases). Germline V CDR1 and CDR2: DFQATT, SNEGSKA (reference sequence). This CDR3 is built from 15 residues. The germline V and J ends were trimmed by 0 bases and 4 bases, with 14 bases remaining between them. CDR3 bases: TGCAGTGCTAGAGACTCGGTGGGGGGAGCAGATACGCAGTATTTT. It yields the protein CSARDSVGGADTQYF.

This clonotype occurred a few times. The CDR3 DNA follows: TGTGCCAGCAGCCTGAGCGGACAGGCGGACTATGGCTACACCTTC. It is translated as CASSLSGQADYGYTF. This sequence joins TRBV7-2 and TRBJ1-2, with TRBD1 identical over 7 bases. The V and J ends lost 5 bases and 3 bases, in that order; junction bases with no gene match: 9. Germline loops: CDR1 SGHTA, CDR2 FQGNSA. The CDR3 covers 15 residues.